This T cell receptor (beta chain) was identified in a study of CD8+CD57+ T cells in acquired aplastic anemia. Study information: Yields of DNA that came from sorted CD4+ and CD8+ cells averaged about 3.3 ug. As sequenced from healthy donors, CD4+ cells averaged about 10.8 million reads.

Genomic DNA was employed as the template in profiling TCR beta VDJ and CDR3. TCRdb re-derived calls from the reads in MiXCR, one entry per CDR3 protein. The sample has roughly 58,000 distinct CDR3 sequences; less than 65% are singletons. The CDR3 is made up of 15 amino acids. V dropped 0 bases and J dropped 3 bases, with 12 bases sitting between them. Material: sorted CD4+, CD8+, or CD8+CD57+ T cells (not recorded which) from PBMCs. The V call is TRBV7-1, the J call TRBJ2-7; D is perhaps TRBD1 or TRBD2 (5 bases each). TRBV7-1 carries the ORF label, with uncertain function. This TCR was sampled from a human donor in good health, serving as a control. CDR3 residues: CASSSAEGPYYEQYF. The CDR3 region has the DNA TGTGCCAGCAGCTCAGCCGAGGGACCGTACTACGAGCAGTACTTC.